This T cell receptor (beta chain) was profiled in a study of shared clonotypes between healthy human individuals. Germline assignment: CDR1 KGHSH and CDR2 LQKENI. CDR3 length: 16 residues. Trimming removed 1 base from V and 2 bases from J, with 13 bases in between. Using immunoSEQ multiplex PCR, the repertoire was profiled, and TCRdb retains in-frame clones only, with some absent. Of under 80,000 clones listed, 50% to 70% are singletons. Material: memory CD8+ T cells sorted from blood. Specified subset: CD45RO+ cells pooled with CCR7-negative TemRA cells. The genes are TRBV18 and TRBJ2-3, with D perhaps TRBD2 (6 bases). The TCR originated in a man aged 25-45 years in good health. The CDR3 region is CASSPQAGDDTDTQYF. DNA of the CDR3: TGTGCCAGCTCACCACAAGCGGGCGATGACACAGATACGCAGTATTTT. Filled out from reference TRBV18 and TRBJ2-3, the complete variable domain reads NAGVMQNPRHLVRRRGQEARLRCSPMKGHSHVYWYRQLPEEGLKFMVYLQKENIIDESGMPKERFSAEFPKEGPSILRIQQVVRGDSAAYFCASSPQAGDDTDTQYFGPGTRLTVL.